The 9 T cell receptor beta chains given below trace back to one sample, sequenced in a study of blood T cells in healthy people across ages. For the second PCR, which ran for roughly 6 to 12 cycles, a sample-barcoded 5' primer and a J-beta primer mix were used. TCRdb processed the 5' RACE reads anew with MiXCR; each CDR3 protein has one entry. The repertoire consists of over 1,500,000 distinct CDR3 sequences, with less than 50% occurring once and the leading ten covering less than 2.5%. The sequencing input was blood. Source of these receptors: a woman between 40 and 50 years old in good health.

There are a few counts of this clonotype. This chain connects TRBV28 to TRBJ2-5, with D hard to call. In germline, CDR1 is MDHEN, CDR2 SYDVKM. The CDR3 totals 12 residues. Deletions cut 6 bases from V and 2 bases from J, with 7 bases between. The CDR3 loop is CASRKLQETQYF. CDR3 bases: TGTGCCAGCAGGAAGCTTCAAGAGACCCAGTACTTC.

V gene TRBV5-1 combines with J gene TRBJ2-5; TRBD1 agrees at 8 bases. Gene TRBJ2-7 matches the end of the DNA better, so the J call may be wrong. The CDR3 sequence is 14 residues long. Germline CDR1 and CDR2: SGHRS and YFSETQ. The CDR3 sequence: CASSLRQGNNEQYF. The CDR3 DNA reads as TGCGCCAGCAGTTTAAGACAGGGGAATAACGAGCAGTACTTC.

The gene calls are TRBV11-3 and TRBJ2-7; 7 bases agree with TRBD2. V lost 1 base to trimming and J lost 3 bases; unmatched junction nucleotides: 6. This CDR3 has 15 residues. CDR1 and CDR2 from the germline V gene are SGHNT and YENEEA. The CDR3 here is CASSLGGAGDYEQYF. The CDR3 DNA follows: TGTGCCAGCAGCTTAGGCGGTGCGGGGGACTACGAGCAGTACTTC.

J is TRBJ2-1 and V is TRBV10-3; no clear D. Germline lookup yields CDR1 ENHRY and CDR2 SYGVKD. The germline V and J ends were trimmed by 0 bases and 0 bases, with 18 bases remaining between them. The CDR3 consists of 19 residues. The CDR3 loop is CAISESIVTAESSYNEQFF. CDR3 DNA: TGTGCCATCAGTGAGTCGATCGTCACAGCCGAGAGCTCCTACAATGAGCAGTTCTTC.

This clonotype was counted a single time. The chain joins TRBV7-8 to TRBJ2-7; either TRBD1 or TRBD2 may supply D (5 bases each). The J call may be in error: the DNA end matches TRBJ2-4 better. Germline values: CDR1 SGHVS, CDR2 FQNEAQ. The CDR3 is made up of 16 amino acids. The CDR3 sequence is CASSLRLQQDKNIQYF. CDR3 nucleotide sequence: TGTGCCAGCAGCTTGAGACTACAACAGGACAAAAACATTCAGTACTTC.

The chain links TRBV6-2 or TRBV6-3 to TRBJ2-3; no clear D. Deletions cut 6 bases from V and 4 bases from J, with 26 bases between. CDR3 length: 18 residues. Germline lookup yields CDR1 MNHEY and CDR2 SVGEGT. The CDR3 protein is CASSHPTSRTTLADTQYF. The CDR3, as DNA: TGTGCCAGCAGCCACCCGACAAGCCGGACCACCCTGGCAGATACGCAGTATTTT.

The chain joins TRBV25-1 to TRBJ2-3; TRBD2 might be the D (5 bases). The CDR3 loop spans 15 amino acids. Trimming removed 5 bases at V and 6 bases at J, with 18 bases between. Germline V gene data show CDR1 as MGHDK and CDR2 as SYGVNS. As DNA, the CDR3 is TGTGCCAGCAGTCCAGGACTCCCCAAATCGGATACGCAGTATTTT. It yields the protein CASSPGLPKSDTQYF.

The V and J genes are TRBV5-1 and TRBJ2-4; D is possibly TRBD1 or TRBD2 (5 bases each). V lost 4 bases and J 14 bases, leaving 19 bases between the germline ends. CDR1 and CDR2 (germline): SGHRS, YFSETQ. The CDR3 spans 13 residues. The chain's CDR3 is CASSQEVQGGKYF. CDR3 nucleotides: TGCGCCAGCAGCCAGGAGGTCCAGGGTGGGAAGTACTTC.

This CDR3 is CASSSPTGKLTDTQYF. The CDR3 region has the DNA TGTGCCAGCAGTTCCCCGACAGGGAAGTTGACAGATACGCAGTATTTT. This sequence joins TRBV28 and TRBJ2-3; TRBD1 matches at 7 bases. With 4 bases clipped from V and 3 bases from J, the junction kept 10 bases outside the gene matches. CDR3 length: 16 residues. The germline gives CDR1 MDHEN, CDR2 SYDVKM. Complete variable domain (other parts from reference TRBV28 and TRBJ2-3): DVKVTQSSRYLVKRTGEKVFLECVQDMDHENMFWYRQDPGLGLRLIYFSYDVKMKEKGDIPEGYSVSREKKERFSLILESASTNQTSMYLCASSSPTGKLTDTQYFGPGTRLTVL.